This T cell receptor (beta chain) appears in the sequencing data of a study of blood T cell repertoires in COVID-19. Across the study: The study drew acute and convalescent COVID-19 samples from the United States, Italy and Spain. From T cells, B-cell-depleted T cells, or PBMCs came the material, which was cDNA or gDNA.

This clone was counted a single time. Authors' analysis steps: Quantification of nucleated cells was approximated via reference gene primer amplification. Assay: immunoSEQ multiplex PCR; the TCRdb copy retains only in-frame clones and omits some. D and trimming were read from the DNA, whereas the V and J calls and clone size are those reported in that table. The sample holds 160,000 or so clones, roughly 82% seen once. This CDR3 has 19 residues. V dropped 3 bases and J dropped 0; count of bases not matched to a gene: 15. Germline assignment: CDR1 MDHEN and CDR2 SYDVKM. This sequence joins TRBV28 and TRBJ1-1; 8 nucleotides align to TRBD1. The material sequenced was peripheral blood. The TCR was taken from a woman between 70 and 85 years old with acute or convalescent COVID-19. The DNA of the CDR3 is TGTGCCAGCAGTTTGATTTTTGGGACAGGACCAAATTTGAACACTGAAGCTTTCTTT. It specifies CASSLIFGTGPNLNTEAFF.